This TCR beta chain was identified in a study of T cell responses to AZD1222 COVID-19 vaccine. Overall study findings and caveats: The donor group comprised mostly white British people and more females; the analysis possibly underestimated clonal diversity.

On this clone: The antigen remains unidentified.

V shed 4 bases and J 0 bases; nucleotides not matched to a gene: 3. The CDR3 is 15 amino acids. Germline V CDR1 and CDR2: ENHRY, SYGVKD. Measured with immunoSEQ multiplex PCR; TCRdb has only the in-frame clones, and not every one. There are about 97,000 clones in the sample; more than 70% occur only once, and over 15% lies in the top ten. The chain couples TRBV10-3 to TRBJ2-3, with 8 nucleotides matching TRBD1. The source of this sequence is an adult in good health. Specimen: peripheral blood, collected on day 0 of AZD1222 vaccination. In DNA, the CDR3 is TGTGCCATCAGTGGACAGGGGACTAGCACAGATACGCAGTATTTT. Its protein is CAISGQGTSTDTQYF.